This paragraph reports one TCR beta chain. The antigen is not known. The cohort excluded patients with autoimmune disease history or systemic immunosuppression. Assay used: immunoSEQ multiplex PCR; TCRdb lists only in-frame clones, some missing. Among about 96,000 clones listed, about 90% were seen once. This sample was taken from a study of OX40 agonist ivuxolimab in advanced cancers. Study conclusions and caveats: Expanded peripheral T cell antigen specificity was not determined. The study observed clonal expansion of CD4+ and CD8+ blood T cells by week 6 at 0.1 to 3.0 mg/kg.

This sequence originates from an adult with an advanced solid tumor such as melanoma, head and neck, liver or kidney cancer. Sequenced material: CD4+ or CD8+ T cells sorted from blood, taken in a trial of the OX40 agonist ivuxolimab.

CDR3 loop: CASSLSGMNEKLFF. The CDR3 DNA reads TGCGCCAGCAGCTTGAGCGGGATGAATGAAAAACTGTTTTTT. The gene calls are TRBV5-1 and TRBJ1-4, with D unclear. CDR1 is SGHRS and CDR2 is YFSETQ in the germline V gene. The CDR3 has 14 amino acids. Trimming pared 1 base from V and 5 bases from J, leaving 9 bases between.